This T cell receptor (beta chain) was observed in a study of cytomegalovirus exposure and HLA in healthy donors. This CDR3 has 13 amino acids. CDR1 and CDR2 from the germline V gene are SGDLS and YYNGEE. V shed 4 bases and J shed 2 bases, with 9 bases lying between them. Primers: 60 Vbeta forward and 13 Jbeta reverse. Some clones are missing from TCRdb's copy, which holds only in-frame ones; the method was immunoSEQ multiplex PCR. The sample lists around 210,000 clones; about 88% were seen once. Sequencing was carried out using PBMCs. The receptor's source is a girl aged 2-10 years in good health and CMV-seronegative. This chain uses TRBV9 with TRBJ1-2; D may be TRBD1 (5 bases). The CDR3 sequence: CASSLGRNYGYTF. The CDR3 DNA reads as TGTGCCAGCAGCCTGGGGCGCAACTATGGCTACACCTTC. The full variable domain, completed using reference TRBV9 and TRBJ1-2, is DSGVTQTPKHLITATGQRVTLRCSPRSGDLSVYWYQQSLDQGLQFLIQYYNGEERAKGNILERFSAQQFPDLHSELNLSSLELGDSALYFCASSLGRNYGYTFGSGTRLTVV.